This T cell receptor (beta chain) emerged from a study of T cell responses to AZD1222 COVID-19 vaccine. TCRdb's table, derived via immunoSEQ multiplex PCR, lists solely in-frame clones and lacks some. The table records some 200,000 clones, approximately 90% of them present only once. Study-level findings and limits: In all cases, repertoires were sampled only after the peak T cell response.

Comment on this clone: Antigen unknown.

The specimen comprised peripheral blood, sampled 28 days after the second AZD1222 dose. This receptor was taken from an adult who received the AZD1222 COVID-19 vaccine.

CDR3 residues: CASTEGGDRYEQYF. For the CDR3, the DNA is TGTGCCAGCACCGAAGGGGGAGACCGCTACGAGCAGTACTTC. The chain has TRBV6-5 and TRBJ2-7; D is perhaps TRBD1 (6 bases). The germline V gene has CDR1 MNHEY and CDR2 SVGAGI. Trimming stripped 7 bases from V and 3 bases from J, with 16 bases between. This CDR3 is 14 amino acids long.